One T cell receptor (beta chain) is described in this entry. Antigen: not known. This entry comes from a study of T cell therapy after organ transplantation. TCRdb keeps only in-frame clones here, not all; method: immunoSEQ multiplex PCR. The sample records some 47,000 clones, about 95% being singletons. The CDR3 runs to 12 residues. V was clipped by 2 bases and J by 9 bases, with 9 bases between them. Looked up from germline, CDR1 is SGHDT and CDR2 is YYEEEE. Whole-study results and caveats: Poor CD8+ T cell yield may explain few expansions in nonresponders.

The chain is built from TRBV5-6 and TRBJ2-1; D not certain. The sample in question was CD8+ T cells from blood, obtained before autologous CMV-specific T cell therapy. The origin of this receptor is a human patient who had received a solid organ transplant and had CMV disease. The DNA of the CDR3 is TGTGCCAGCAGCTTCCCGGGCAGTGAGCAGTTCTTC. It is translated as CASSFPGSEQFF.